This T cell receptor (beta chain) originates from a study of tumor and adjacent non-tumor tissue in lung cancer (dated by TCRdb to the late 2010s). Concerning the study at large: Of the cohort, roughly 12 patients had adenocarcinoma, 2 had squamous cell carcinoma and 1 had small cell lung cancer. Among the roughly 15 patients, ages ranged from roughly 31 to 85 years, approximately 10 were men and 5 were women, and disease was TNM stage I to III. Sequencing produced about 130,000,000 productive TCRbeta reads in total, an average of about 4 million reads per sample. Bulk TCRbeta repertoires were compared between lung tumor tissue and matched distant non-tumor lung tissue obtained from more than twelve lung cancer patients. For each patient, one tumor sample and one normal lung sample were taken, giving around 30 paired specimens that underwent TCRbeta CDR3 sequencing.

Libraries were built with multiplex PCR. Sequencing was performed on an Illumina HiSeq 2500. TCRbeta libraries were constructed through three rounds of nested PCR with primers (Table S4) according to protocols modified from ARM-PCR. Before sequencing, PCR products in the 200-500 bp range were cut out of the gel and cleaned up using the QIAquick gel extraction kit. For the original study's pipeline: Reads were cleaned using Trimmomatic, were merged into complete CDR3 sequences using FLASH, and were assigned to V(D)J germline segments using MiTCR. Clonal diversity was calculated as the inverse Simpson's index using VDJtools. A read counted as productive if the sequence was in-frame and lacked a premature stop codon. The public reads were run again by TCRdb, first through fastp at Q25 and then through MiXCR, and only productive beta chains were kept. Rows merge per CDR3 protein into single entries with the most common DNA and genes. Here the V and J calls rest on TCRdb's processing, not on the authors' analysis. The sample table contains 50,000 or so distinct CDR3 sequences; only one count was recorded for about 80% of them. The ten largest clones capture 20% to 25% of the sample.

Remarks on this clonotype: What antigen it recognizes has not been identified. Qualities for individual bases were not recorded, and no much larger clone is one base off.

The trim is 5 bases for V and 6 bases for J, with a gap of 16 bases between the germline ends. Sequences SGHNT (CDR1) and YYREEE (CDR2) are obtained from the germline V gene (reference sequence). The CDR3 measures 14 amino acids from cysteine to phenylalanine. Kept here is only the CDR3 DNA, which spans 42 bases and is read in frame from base 1. RNA was isolated from bulk, unsorted tissue, and RNA quality was assessed with a NanoDrop ND-1000 and an Agilent 2100. Distant non-tumor tissue taken more than 3 cm from the tumor edge was used as the normal lung sample. All donors had newly diagnosed lung cancer, had not received prior chemotherapy, and were admitted for thoracic surgery in China between August and November 2014. Patients with previous radiotherapy or chemotherapy, or with another concurrent cancer, were excluded from the study. Pieces of surgical tissue measuring about 1-2.1 cm3 were kept in RNAlater solution and stored at -80 degrees C until use.

Findings and caveats that apply to the study as a whole: The methods do not name the sequencing platform or mention unique molecular identifiers. TCR diversity (inverse Simpson) was significantly higher in tumor than in normal lung tissue (around 460 vs 160, P = 0.0075, Mann-Whitney U test). Because peripheral blood was not sequenced, blood TCRbeta repertoires in the lung cancer patients of the study were not examined. The top 100 clones made up a significantly larger cumulative share of the repertoire in normal lung than in tumor tissue. Younger patients had significantly higher TCR diversity, and higher tumor TCR diversity was associated with shorter overall and disease-free survival. Only about 15 patients were in the cohort, and the authors stated that larger samples and more detailed clinical data are needed.

This sequence was found in a woman aged 60-70 years with non-small cell lung cancer. The V and J segments used are TRBV5-4 and TRBJ2-3; no confident D gene assignment can be made. Sequencing used distant non-tumor lung tissue. Here the CDR3 is given as CASRAARPTDTQYF. The sequence in DNA is TGTGCCAGCAGAGCAGCTAGACCCACTGATACGCAGTATTTT.